A selection of T cell receptor beta chains follows, all from one sample in a study of blood T cell repertoires in COVID-19. The method was immunoSEQ multiplex PCR; TCRdb's version includes in-frame clones alone and lacks a portion of them. The sample contains more than 95,000 clones, over 85% of which appear only once. The sequenced sample was peripheral blood. These receptors all stem from an elderly woman in a cohort sampled during active COVID-19. The CDR3 runs from the conserved cysteine through the conserved F or W. The order of the fields is clone size, V gene, J gene, D gene, CDR3 DNA, CDR3 protein. The D gene is left open where the match is weak. Not every row has a clone size; where given, it reads once, few, many or a size class.

-	TRBV4-2	TRBJ2-5	-	TGTGCCAGCAGCCAACAGGGTTTTCGAGAGACCCAGTACTTC	CASSQQGFRETQYF
-	TRBV19	TRBJ2-5	-	TGTGCCAGTAGCCGGGGTGGGTACCAAGAGACCCAGTACTTC	CASSRGGYQETQYF
few	TRBV28	TRBJ2-2	-	TGTGCCAGCCGGAGGGGTAAGACCGGGGAGCTGTTTTTT	CASRRGKTGELFF
-	TRBV7-9	TRBJ2-3	-	TGTGCCAGCAGCTTAGGGGGAGGAGTTGCAGATACGCAGTATTTT	CASSLGGGVADTQYF
-	TRBV10-1	TRBJ2-1	-	TGCGCCAGCATACCGCCAGGGGCCGGGAGGAATGAGCAGTTCTTC	CASIPPGAGRNEQFF
-	TRBV10-1	TRBJ1-1	TRBD1	TGCGCCAGCGGGCGACAGGGGGGCACTGAAGCTTTCTTT	CASGRQGGTEAFF
-	TRBV2	TRBJ2-1	-	TGTGCCAGCAGCCAGTCAGAGGGTGAGCAGTTCTTC	CASSQSEGEQFF
-	TRBV7-2	TRBJ2-5	TRBD2	TGTGCCAGCAGCTCGCTAGCGGGAGAAGAGACCCAGTACTTC	CASSSLAGEETQYF
once	TRBV29-1	TRBJ2-7	-	TGCAGCGTTTATAAGACGGTCAACAGGGCGGGCTACGAGCAGTACTTC	CSVYKTVNRAGYEQYF
-	TRBV3-1/TRBV3-2	TRBJ1-5	-	TGTGCCAGCAGCCAACGGGGTTCCTTAGATCAGCCCCAGCATTTT	CASSQRGSLDQPQHF
once	TRBV6-5	TRBJ2-1	-	TGTGCCAGCAGCTACGAGGGTTCGTACAATGAGCAGTTCTTC	CASSYEGSYNEQFF